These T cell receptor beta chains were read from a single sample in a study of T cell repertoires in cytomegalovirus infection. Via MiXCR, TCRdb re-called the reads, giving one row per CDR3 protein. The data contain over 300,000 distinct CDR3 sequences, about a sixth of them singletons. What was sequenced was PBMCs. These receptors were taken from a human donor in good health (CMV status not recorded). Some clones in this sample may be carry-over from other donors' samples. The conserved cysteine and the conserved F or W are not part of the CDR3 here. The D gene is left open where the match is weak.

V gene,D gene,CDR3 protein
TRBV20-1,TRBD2,SAPAVWASGGNEQF
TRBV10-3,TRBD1,AIRTGVPTDTQY
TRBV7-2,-,ASSLSYNSPLH
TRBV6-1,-,ASSEDLLARNEQF
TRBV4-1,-,AGSQDPSSATNEKLF
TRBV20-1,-,SASGQNTGELF
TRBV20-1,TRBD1,SARDRGRGNYGYT
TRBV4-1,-,ASSQVPGELF
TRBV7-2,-,ASSLSSGKYSPLH
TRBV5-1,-,ASSTGQINTEAF
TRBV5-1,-,ASSSGVLETDTQY
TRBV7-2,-,ASSLDSKETQY
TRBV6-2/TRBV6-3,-,ASSTLHEHLSNQPQH
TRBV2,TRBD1,ASSDLDRGGEKLF
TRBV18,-,ASSPLQGTTEAF
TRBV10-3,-,AISESTGPDTQY
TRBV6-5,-,ASSYSRSLDQPQH